Listed below are T cell receptor beta chains from one sample, sequenced in a study of blood T cell repertoires in COVID-19. Sequenced by immunoSEQ multiplex PCR; TCRdb stores in-frame clones only, minus some. The sample lists 300,000 to 400,000 clones; approximately 87% were seen once. The specimen sequenced was peripheral blood. Receptors originate from a woman aged 45-60 years with active or convalescent COVID-19. The CDR3 runs from the conserved cysteine through the conserved F or W. The D gene is left open where the match is weak. Not all rows give a size; the values are once, few, many and, for expanded clones, a class.

j_gene	len	abundance	v_gene	d_gene	CDR3aa	CDR3nt
TRBJ2-1	15	few	TRBV5-5	TRBD2	CASSRTSGTYNEQFF	TGTGCCAGCAGTAGGACTAGCGGGACCTACAATGAGCAGTTCTTC
TRBJ2-3	13	NA	TRBV27	NA	CASSWTSADTQYF	TGTGCCAGCTCCTGGACATCAGCAGATACGCAGTATTTT
TRBJ1-2	16	NA	TRBV18	TRBD1	CASSPLPGQAFYGYTF	TGTGCCAGCTCACCACTCCCCGGACAGGCCTTCTATGGCTACACCTTC
TRBJ1-4	15	NA	TRBV19	NA	CASSASVQVREKLFF	TGTGCCAGTAGTGCCTCCGTTCAGGTTCGTGAAAAACTGTTTTTT
TRBJ2-7	13	NA	TRBV19	TRBD1	CASRADRTYEQYF	TGTGCCAGTAGAGCGGACAGGACCTACGAGCAGTACTTC
TRBJ1-2	15	NA	TRBV30	TRBD1	CAWSETGGRGYGYTF	TGTGCCTGGAGTGAGACAGGGGGCCGGGGCTATGGCTACACCTTC
TRBJ1-1	16	NA	TRBV7-9	TRBD1	CASSPTGNPVNTEAFF	TGTGCCAGCAGCCCGACAGGGAACCCTGTGAACACTGAAGCTTTCTTT
TRBJ1-2	15	NA	TRBV7-2	NA	CASSLRPTGGNGYTF	TGTGCCAGCAGTTTACGGCCTACCGGGGGGAATGGCTACACCTTC
TRBJ2-1	15	NA	TRBV9	TRBD2	CASSVVAGGFNEQFF	TGTGCCAGCAGCGTAGTAGCGGGGGGTTTCAATGAGCAGTTCTTC
TRBJ1-5	16	NA	TRBV10-3	TRBD1	CAISDRERGSNQPQHF	TGTGCCATCAGCGACAGGGAACGTGGTAGCAATCAGCCCCAGCATTTT
TRBJ2-7	14	NA	TRBV30	TRBD2	CAWTGTSGIYEQYF	TGTGCCTGGACCGGGACTAGCGGAATCTACGAGCAGTACTTC
TRBJ2-7	15	NA	TRBV11-2	TRBD2	CASSISGGLSYEQYF	TGTGCCAGCAGTATAAGCGGGGGACTCTCCTACGAGCAGTACTTC
TRBJ2-2	14	NA	TRBV5-4	TRBD1	CASSSRGRPGELFF	TGTGCCAGCAGCTCCAGGGGGAGACCCGGGGAGCTGTTTTTT
TRBJ2-7	15	NA	TRBV29-1	TRBD2	CSIRLAGGLAYEQYF	TGCAGCATAAGACTAGCGGGAGGCCTCGCCTACGAGCAGTACTTC
TRBJ2-1	16	NA	TRBV15	NA	CATSHGGISSYNEQFF	TGTGCCACCAGCCATGGGGGGATTAGCTCCTACAATGAGCAGTTCTTC
TRBJ2-2	13	NA	TRBV30	TRBD1	CAWSPTGTGELFF	TGTGCCTGGAGTCCGACAGGGACCGGGGAGCTGTTTTTT
TRBJ2-1	13	NA	TRBV30	NA	CAWMSSLGNEQFF	TGTGCCTGGATGTCTAGCTTAGGCAATGAGCAGTTCTTC
TRBJ2-2	17	NA	TRBV4-3	NA	CASSQEVYRANTGELFF	TGCGCCAGCAGCCAAGAAGTGTACAGGGCGAACACCGGGGAGCTGTTTTTT
TRBJ1-4	15	NA	TRBV5-1	NA	CASSLAGITNEKLFF	TGCGCCAGCAGCTTGGCAGGGATAACTAATGAAAAACTGTTTTTT
TRBJ1-5	18	NA	TRBV6-1	TRBD1	CASSARDRYVGSNQPQHF	TGTGCCAGCAGTGCCCGGGACAGGTATGTTGGAAGCAATCAGCCCCAGCATTTT
TRBJ2-7	11	NA	TRBV20-1	TRBD1	CSARTGAEQYF	TGCAGTGCTAGGACAGGGGCCGAGCAGTACTTC
TRBJ1-1	14	NA	TRBV19	NA	CASSIGRGNTEAFF	TGTGCCAGTAGTATAGGGAGGGGGAACACTGAAGCTTTCTTT
TRBJ1-2	14	once	TRBV6-5	NA	CASSYGGGGSGYTF	TGTGCCAGCAGTTACGGGGGCGGGGGATCTGGCTACACCTTC
TRBJ1-2	14	NA	TRBV28	TRBD1	CASRAGGSSYGYTF	TGTGCCAGCAGGGCAGGGGGCTCAAGCTATGGCTACACCTTC
TRBJ2-7	16	NA	TRBV28	TRBD2	CASSHSGTSGAYEQYF	TGTGCCAGCAGTCACTCCGGGACTAGCGGCGCCTACGAGCAGTACTTC
TRBJ2-5	12	NA	TRBV29-1	TRBD2	CSGSGGEETQYF	TGCAGCGGTAGCGGGGGGGAAGAGACCCAGTACTTC
TRBJ1-2	13	NA	TRBV18	NA	CASSPSDLIGYTF	TGTGCCAGCTCACCATCAGACTTAATCGGCTACACCTTC
TRBJ2-3	16	once	TRBV4-1	TRBD2	CASTGPSGMSTDTQYF	TGCGCCAGCACCGGCCCGAGCGGGATGAGCACAGATACGCAGTATTTT